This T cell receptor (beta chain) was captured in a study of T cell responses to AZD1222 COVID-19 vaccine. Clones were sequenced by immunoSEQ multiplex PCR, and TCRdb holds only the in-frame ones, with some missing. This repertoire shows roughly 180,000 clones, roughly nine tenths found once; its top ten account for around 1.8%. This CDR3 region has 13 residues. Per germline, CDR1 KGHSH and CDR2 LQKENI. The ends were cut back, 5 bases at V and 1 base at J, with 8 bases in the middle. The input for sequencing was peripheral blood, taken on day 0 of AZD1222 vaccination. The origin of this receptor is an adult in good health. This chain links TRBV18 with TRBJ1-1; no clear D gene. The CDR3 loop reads CASSATENTEAFF. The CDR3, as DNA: TGTGCCAGCTCAGCAACAGAGAACACTGAAGCTTTCTTT.